A single TCR beta chain is shown here with its context. Its antigen remains unidentified. This sample was taken from a study of STAT5B mutations in CD4+ large granular lymphocyte leukemia. Study-level findings and limits: Higher CD4+ than CD8+ T-LGLL clonality might reflect small sample size.

The table came from immunoSEQ multiplex PCR; TCRdb's copy has only in-frame clones and leaves some out. The table lists over 35,000 clones, approximately 85% of them singletons. This TCR was sampled from a human donor in good health. The sequencing sample was made of CD4+ T cells from blood buffy coats.

The CDR3 loop is CASSRPGGDEQYF. Here the CDR3 DNA reads TGTGCCAGCAGTCGACCGGGGGGCGACGAGCAGTACTTC. V and J are TRBV28 and TRBJ2-7, with D possibly matching TRBD2 (7 bases). V lost 5 bases, J lost 5 bases, and 13 bases lay in between. CDR1 MDHEN and CDR2 SYDVKM come from the germline V gene. This CDR3 is built from 13 residues.